One TCR beta chain is described in this entry. The CDR3 extends over 17 amino acids. The PCR contained 60 Vbeta and 13 Jbeta primers. Profiled with immunoSEQ multiplex PCR; TCRdb holds only in-frame clones, not every one. This table has around 160,000 clones, over 80% appearing once. The entry originates in a study of cytomegalovirus exposure and HLA in healthy donors. The sequence derives from a man aged 50 to 59 in good health and CMV-seropositive. Material for sequencing was PBMCs. The J gene is TRBJ1-1, the V gene TRBV21-1; no check of the table's D call, TRBD1, against the DNA was made. TRBV21-1 is shown as a pseudogene. CDR3 sequence reads: CASSPQGQTNPNTEAFF. The DNA for the CDR3 is TGTGCCAGCAGCCCCCAGGGACAGACTAACCCGAACACTGAAGCTTTCTTT.